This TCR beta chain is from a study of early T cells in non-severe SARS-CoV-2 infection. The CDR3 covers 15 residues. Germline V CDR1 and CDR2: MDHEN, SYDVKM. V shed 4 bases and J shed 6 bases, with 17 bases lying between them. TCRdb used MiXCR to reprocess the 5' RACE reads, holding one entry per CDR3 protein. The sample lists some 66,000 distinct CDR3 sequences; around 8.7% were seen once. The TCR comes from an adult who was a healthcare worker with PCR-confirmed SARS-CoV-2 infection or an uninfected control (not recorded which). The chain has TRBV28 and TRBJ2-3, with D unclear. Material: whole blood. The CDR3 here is CASSSPTLAEDTQYF. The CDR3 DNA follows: TGTGCCAGCAGTTCCCCGACTCTCGCGGAGGATACGCAGTATTTT.